These 22 T cell receptor beta chains share one sample of origin, sequenced in a study of metastatic and nonmetastatic thyroid tumors. Thyroid surgery had not been preceded by any treatment in any patient. MiXCR reprocessed the PCR reads for TCRdb. The top ten clones hold around a sixth of a sample with approximately 40,000 clones, around 20% of them seen once. The sample was blood. These receptors all come from a female donor with papillary thyroid cancer or a benign thyroid nodule (not recorded which). Some clones in this sample may be carry-over from other donors' samples.

In its sample, this clone was seen many times. V is TRBV7-2 and J is TRBJ2-1, with 10 bases lining up with TRBD2. The CDR3 is 18 residues long. CDR1 is SGHTA and CDR2 is FQGNSA in the germline V gene. Unmatched junction bases numbered 19, after V lost 5 bases and J lost 9 bases. Here the CDR3 DNA reads TGTGCCAGCAGCCACCCAAGGGGGCTAGCGGGAGATTTGATTGAGCAGTTCTTC. Translating it yields CASSHPRGLAGDLIEQFF.

This clone was recorded at least ten times. Within the sample, other DNA sequences also encode this same CDR3. The V call is TRBV9, the J call TRBJ1-3; no firm D call. V was cut by 5 bases and J by 2 bases, with 8 bases left in between. Germline loops: CDR1 SGDLS, CDR2 YYNGEE. The CDR3 covers 13 residues. CDR3 region: CASRHSAGNTIYF. The CDR3 nucleotides read TGTGCCAGCAGACATAGCGCTGGAAACACCATATATTTT.

The V and J genes are TRBV5-1 and TRBJ1-6; maybe TRBD1 (5 bases). V dropped 2 bases and J dropped 10 bases, with 19 bases sitting between them. This CDR3 contains 16 residues. CDR1 is SGHRS and CDR2 is YFSETQ in the germline V gene. The DNA of the CDR3 is TGCGCCAGCAGCTTTACCGGGACCCCTGGGGAATCACCCCTCCACTTT. Protein product: CASSFTGTPGESPLHF.

The chain carries TRBV4-1 and TRBJ1-2, with 7 bases that match TRBD1. J lost 6 bases, V lost 5 bases, and 6 bases had no gene match. CDR1 is MGHRA and CDR2 is YSYEKL in the germline V gene. The CDR3 runs to 13 residues. The CDR3 sequence is CASSVQGGDGYTF. The CDR3 DNA is TGCGCCAGCAGCGTCCAGGGGGGAGATGGCTACACCTTC.

In its sample, this clone was seen many times. This chain connects TRBV29-1 to TRBJ2-3; TRBD2 is a possible D gene (6 bases). The CDR3 covers 12 residues. V dropped 7 bases and J dropped 4 bases, with 12 bases sitting between them. Germline loops: CDR1 SQVTM, CDR2 ANQGSEA. This chain's CDR3 is CSGGLLSDTQYF. Here the CDR3 DNA reads TGCAGCGGGGGACTCCTCTCAGATACGCAGTATTTT.

CDR3 nucleotides: TGTGCCAGCAGCTTTCGGAAAGGGGCAGGGGGTCATAATTCACCCCTCCACTTT. Protein sequence: CASSFRKGAGGHNSPLHF. The V call is TRBV11-2, the J call TRBJ1-6; 7 nucleotides align to TRBD1. This CDR3 contains 18 residues. Germline-derived CDR1 and CDR2 are SGHAT and FQNNGV. J gave up 5 bases and V 3 bases, and 13 bases lay outside the gene matches.

This clone was observed a handful of times. The rearrangement uses TRBV20-1 and TRBJ2-7; 8 bases are a match to TRBD2. Unmatched junction bases numbered 8, after V lost 6 bases and J lost 7 bases. Germline-derived CDR1 and CDR2 are DFQATT and SNEGSKA (reference sequence). The CDR3 covers 12 residues. The CDR3 region is CSASAGGWEQYF. In DNA form, the CDR3 reads TGCAGTGCCAGCGCGGGGGGATGGGAGCAGTACTTC.

This clone came up many times. The V gene is TRBV19, the J gene TRBJ2-1; weak D call: TRBD2 (5 bases). Germline V gene sequence: CDR1 LNHDA, CDR2 SQIVND (reference sequence). Trimming removed 7 bases at V and 8 bases at J, with 15 bases between. This CDR3 has 13 amino acids. The CDR3 sequence is CASKRADGDEQFF. For the CDR3, the DNA is TGTGCCAGTAAGAGAGCGGACGGGGATGAGCAGTTCTTC.

This clone was found a few times. A read error may be the cause here, since a much bigger clone is one base away. The rearrangement links TRBV6-5 to TRBJ2-4; tentatively, D is TRBD1 (5 bases). V lost 5 bases and J lost 2, with 13 bases in between. The germline gives CDR1 MNHEY, CDR2 SVGAGI. This CDR3 is built from 15 residues. The CDR3 protein is CASSHDSLSKNIQYF. CDR3 bases: TGTGCCAGCAGTCACGACAGTTTATCCAAAAACATTCAGTACTTC.

This clone was observed many times. This sequence joins TRBV3-1 and TRBJ2-7; 10 bases map to TRBD2. Trimming took 0 bases from V and 2 from J; bases not matched to a gene: 7. Germline V lookup: CDR1 LGHDT, CDR2 YNNKEL (reference sequence). The CDR3 is 17 residues long. In DNA form, the CDR3 reads TGTGCCAGCAGCCAAGATCGTATAGCGGGAGGTCCCTACGAGCAGTACTTC. Protein sequence: CASSQDRIAGGPYEQYF.

This clone appeared many times. The chain links TRBV20-1 to TRBJ1-3; TRBD1 might be the D (5 bases). Germline CDR1 is DFQATT and CDR2 is SNEGSKA (reference sequence). There are 14 residues in the CDR3. V was shortened by 0 bases and J by 4 bases, with 10 bases between the two germline ends. This CDR3 reads CSARESGTGNTIYF. In nucleotides, the CDR3 is TGCAGTGCTAGAGAATCGGGGACGGGAAACACCATATATTTT.

At least ten counts were recorded for this clone. This clone may be a read error of a much larger clone one base away. The V and J genes are TRBV10-3 and TRBJ2-3; 9 nucleotides agree with TRBD2. From germline, CDR1 is ENHRY and CDR2 SYGVKD. Losses at the gene ends were 6 bases for V and 2 bases for J; bases not matched to a gene: 9. The CDR3 has 16 amino acids. The chain's CDR3 is CAISRGLASITDTQYF. Here the CDR3 DNA reads TGTGCCATCAGCCGCGGACTAGCGTCTATCACAGATACGCAGTATTTT.

This clone has a count of ten or more. The same CDR3 can be traced to other DNA sequences in this sample. The chain is built from TRBV12-3 or TRBV12-4 and TRBJ2-7, with D uncertain. V was shortened by 2 bases and J by 5 bases, with 10 bases between the two germline ends. This CDR3 comprises 13 residues. The CDR3 coding sequence is TGTGCCAGCAGTTTACACAGAGACGACGAGCAGTACTTC. It translates to CASSLHRDDEQYF.

The chain carries TRBV12-3 or TRBV12-4 and TRBJ1-1; a weak D match, TRBD1 (5 bases). The CDR3 spans 11 residues. CDR3 loop: CARSLRGEAFF. The DNA for the CDR3 is TGTGCAAGAAGTTTAAGGGGCGAAGCTTTCTTT.

This clone was found a few times. V usage is TRBV12-3 or TRBV12-4 and J usage is TRBJ1-1, with a weak D call TRBD1 (6 bases). The CDR3 runs 13 residues. Trimming left V 7 bases short and J 3 bases short, with 12 bases between. CDR3 DNA: TGTGCCAGCATACACACAGGGTACACTGAAGCTTTCTTT. Translated: CASIHTGYTEAFF.

Many counts were recorded for this clone. V gene TRBV5-1 combines with J gene TRBJ2-7, with D possibly TRBD2 on 6 matching bases. Deletions cut 5 bases from V and 2 bases from J, with 14 bases between. CDR1 is SGHRS, CDR2 YFSETQ, per germline. The CDR3 runs to 14 residues. CDR3 sequence (DNA): TGCGCCAGCAGGGTGATGGGGGGACCCTACGAGCAGTACTTC. Encoded protein: CASRVMGGPYEQYF.

Only a few counts were recorded for this clone. Since a much larger clone is just one base distant, this may be a read error. The CDR3 reads CASSQGGVSTEAFF. Here the CDR3 DNA reads TGTGCCAGCAGCCAAGGGGGCGTTTCCACTGAAGCTTTCTTT. The chain joins TRBV3-1 to TRBJ1-1; weak D call: TRBD1 (5 bases). Trimming cost V 1 base and J 4 bases, with 10 bases left between them. The germline V gene has CDR1 LGHDT and CDR2 YNNKEL (reference sequence). The CDR3 totals 14 residues.

The chain carries TRBV12-3 or TRBV12-4 and TRBJ1-1; 7 positions agree with TRBD1. V dropped 7 bases and J dropped 5; count of bases not matched to a gene: 13. The CDR3 loop spans 15 amino acids. Here the CDR3 reads CASIPLSARGTEAFF. The CDR3 DNA sequence: TGTGCCAGCATACCCCTCTCGGCCAGGGGGACTGAAGCTTTCTTT.

Here the CDR3 reads CATSWGGDTEAFF. CDR3 sequence (DNA): TGTGCCACCTCGTGGGGGGGGGACACTGAAGCTTTCTTT. The chain uses TRBV5-4 and TRBJ1-1, with D maybe TRBD1 (5 bases). The germline CDR1 and CDR2 sequences are SGHNT and YYREEE (reference sequence). CDR3 length: 13 residues. V lost 9 bases and J lost 3, with 15 bases in between. The variable domain in full, completed from reference TRBV5-4 and TRBJ1-1, reads ETGVTQSPTHLIKTRGQQVTLRCSSQSGHNTVSWYQQALGQGPQFIFQYYREEENGRGNFPPRFSGLQFPNYSSELNVNALELDDSALYLCATSWGGDTEAFFGQGTRLTVV.

Relative to its sample, this clone is medium-sized (0.01 to 0.1%). The rearrangement uses TRBV28 and TRBJ1-1, with TRBD1 matching over 7 bases. The V gene end was trimmed by 3 bases and the J gene end by 2 bases; junction bases not matched to a gene: 9. The CDR3 is made up of 16 amino acids. Germline CDR1 MDHEN, CDR2 SYDVKM. CDR3 in amino acids: CASSFRQGSYNTEAFF. For the CDR3, the DNA is TGTGCCAGCAGTTTTCGACAGGGCTCATATAACACTGAAGCTTTCTTT.

V usage is TRBV6-1 and J usage is TRBJ2-1; D remains ambiguous. The CDR3 length is 17 residues. The V end lost 0 bases, the J end lost 4 bases, and 16 bases lay between the germline ends. The germline gives CDR1 MNHNS, CDR2 SASEGT. CDR3 residues: CASSEACSLALYNEQFF. Written as DNA, the CDR3 is TGTGCCAGCAGTGAAGCGTGCTCTCTGGCTTTATACAATGAGCAGTTCTTC.

This clone was detected only a few times. One end of the junction is discordant with germline, which a read error may explain. V and J are TRBV19 and TRBJ1-6; tentatively, D is TRBD1 (6 bases). CDR3 length: 15 amino acids. Germline-derived CDR1 and CDR2 are LNHDA and SQIVND (reference sequence). The CDR3 is CVSSGTSLVNSPLHF. The CDR3 region has the DNA TGTGTCAGTAGCGGGACATCCCTTGTAAATTCACCCCTCCACTTT.